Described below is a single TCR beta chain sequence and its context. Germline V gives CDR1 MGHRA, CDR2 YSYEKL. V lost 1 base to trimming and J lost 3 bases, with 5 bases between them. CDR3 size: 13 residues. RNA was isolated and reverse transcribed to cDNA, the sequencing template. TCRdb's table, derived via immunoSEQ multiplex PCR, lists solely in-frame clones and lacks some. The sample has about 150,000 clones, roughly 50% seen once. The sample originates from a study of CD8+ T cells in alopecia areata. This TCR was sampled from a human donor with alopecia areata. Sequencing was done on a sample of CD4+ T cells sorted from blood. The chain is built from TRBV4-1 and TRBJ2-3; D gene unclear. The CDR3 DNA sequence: TGCGCCAGCAGCCAAGGGATGACAGATACGCAGTATTTT. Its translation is CASSQGMTDTQYF.